This TCR beta chain was sequenced for a study of blood T cell repertoires in COVID-19. Data came from immunoSEQ multiplex PCR; TCRdb stores just in-frame clones and leaves some out. The data hold roughly 230,000 clones, with 83% observed a single time. Deletions cut 1 base from V and 5 bases from J, with 14 bases between. CDR3 length equals 16 residues. Germline V gene sequence: CDR1 SGHAT, CDR2 FQDESV (reference sequence). The sequencing input was peripheral blood. This TCR came from a human donor in a cohort sampled during active COVID-19. The chain carries TRBV11-1 and TRBJ1-4; D remains unclear. DNA for the CDR3: TGTGCCAGCAGCTTAGGGACTACACGGAAGAATGAAAAACTGTTTTTT. Translated, it gives CASSLGTTRKNEKLFF.